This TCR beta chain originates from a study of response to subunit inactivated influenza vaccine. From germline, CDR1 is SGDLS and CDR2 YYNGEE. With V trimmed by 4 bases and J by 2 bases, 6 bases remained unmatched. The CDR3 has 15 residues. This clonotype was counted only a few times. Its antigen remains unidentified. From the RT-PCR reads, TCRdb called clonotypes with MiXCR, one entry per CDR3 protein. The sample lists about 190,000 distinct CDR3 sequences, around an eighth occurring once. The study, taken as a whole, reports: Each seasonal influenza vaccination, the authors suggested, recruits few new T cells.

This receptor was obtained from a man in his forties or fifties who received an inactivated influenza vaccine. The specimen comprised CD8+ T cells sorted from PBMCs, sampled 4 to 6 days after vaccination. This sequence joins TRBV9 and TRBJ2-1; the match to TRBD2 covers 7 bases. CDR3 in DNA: TGTGCCAGCAGCACCTCAGGACTAGCCTACAATGAGCAGTTCTTC. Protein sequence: CASSTSGLAYNEQFF.